A selection of T cell receptor beta chains follows, all from one sample in a study of shared clonotypes between healthy human individuals. TCRdb keeps only in-frame clones here, not all; method: immunoSEQ multiplex PCR. The repertoire holds 400,000 or so clones, with 90% to 97% as singletons. The sequencing sample was made of memory CD8+ T cells sorted from blood. Source of these receptors: a man under 40 in good health. CDR3s include the opening cysteine and the closing phenylalanine or tryptophan. The D gene is left open where the match is weak. Only some rows state a clone size, as once, few, many or a class for expanded clones.

TRBJ2-3	-	TRBD2	TRBV19	CASSMKRGGDTQYF	TGTGCCAGTAGTATGAAGCGGGGAGGAGATACGCAGTATTTT
TRBJ2-5	-	TRBD2	TRBV19	CASSILASGRQETQYF	TGTGCCAGTAGTATCTTAGCTAGCGGGAGACAAGAGACCCAGTACTTC
TRBJ1-2	-	-	TRBV5-5	CASSLGQGLRGYTF	TGTGCCAGCAGCTTAGGTCAGGGGCTTCGTGGCTACACCTTC
TRBJ1-1	-	TRBD1	TRBV18	CASSLDRALNTEAFF	TGTGCCAGCTCACTGGACAGGGCCCTAAACACTGAAGCTTTCTTT
TRBJ1-1	-	-	TRBV2	CASSDRGYTEAFF	TGTGCCAGCAGTGATAGGGGTTACACTGAAGCTTTCTTT
TRBJ2-7	-	-	TRBV21-1	CASSGLPGTVSYEQYF	TGTGCCAGCAGCGGACTTCCCGGGACGGTTTCCTACGAGCAGTACTTC
TRBJ2-2	-	TRBD2	TRBV7-9	CASSFREANTGELFF	TGTGCCAGCAGCTTCCGGGAGGCGAACACCGGGGAGCTGTTTTTT
TRBJ2-2	-	TRBD2	TRBV18	CASSPVSGTTGELFF	TGTGCCAGCTCACCGGTTAGCGGGACCACCGGGGAGCTGTTTTTT
TRBJ2-1	-	TRBD2	TRBV10-1	CASSDWNSGRWNEQFF	TGCGCCAGCAGTGACTGGAATAGCGGGAGATGGAATGAGCAGTTCTTC
TRBJ2-1	-	-	TRBV5-4	CASSARGNSWGNEQFF	TGTGCCAGCAGCGCCCGAGGGAATAGCTGGGGCAATGAGCAGTTCTTC
TRBJ2-7	-	-	TRBV11-2	CASSHRHYEQYF	TGTGCCAGCAGCCACCGGCACTACGAGCAGTACTTC
TRBJ2-1	-	-	TRBV5-1	CASSQRSSSYNEQFF	TGCGCCAGCAGCCAGCGCTCGAGCTCCTACAATGAGCAGTTCTTC
TRBJ2-7	-	TRBD2	TRBV7-2	CASSLTSGIIPEQYF	TGTGCCAGCAGCTTAACTAGCGGGATCATTCCCGAGCAGTACTTC
TRBJ2-3	-	TRBD2	TRBV27	CASGTGTTKRTDTQYF	TGTGCCAGCGGTACCGGGACTACCAAACGCACAGATACGCAGTATTTT
TRBJ1-3	-	-	TRBV28	CASSPVGGLGNTIYF	TGTGCCAGCAGCCCGGTCGGGGGGCTGGGAAACACCATATATTTT
TRBJ2-3	-	TRBD1	TRBV10-3	CAIGGTGSTDTQYF	TGTGCCATCGGCGGGACAGGTAGCACAGATACGCAGTATTTT
TRBJ2-1	-	-	TRBV9	CASSVEGPFNEQFF	TGTGCCAGCAGCGTAGAGGGACCATTCAATGAGCAGTTCTTC
TRBJ2-2	-	-	TRBV28	CASSRLLRTEGLFF	TGTGCCAGCAGTAGATTACTCCGGACGGAGGGGCTGTTTTTT
TRBJ1-1	-	-	TRBV27	CASRPPGGWNTEAFF	TGTGCCAGCCGCCCGCCCGGGGGTTGGAACACTGAAGCTTTCTTT
TRBJ2-2	-	-	TRBV28	CASSLGGAGELFF	TGTGCCAGCAGTCTGGGGGGCGCCGGGGAGCTGTTTTTT
TRBJ1-3	-	-	TRBV6-5	CASSRNLSGNTIYF	TGTGCCAGCAGTCGGAATCTCTCTGGAAACACCATATATTTT
TRBJ2-7	-	-	TRBV6-5	CASSSGFEQYF	TGTGCCAGCAGTTCCGGTTTTGAGCAGTACTTC
TRBJ1-1	-	TRBD1	TRBV29-1	CSVTKQQGGPNTEAFF	TGCAGCGTTACTAAACAACAGGGGGGACCTAACACTGAAGCTTTCTTT
TRBJ2-7	-	-	TRBV19	CASTGHPYEQYF	TGTGCCAGTACGGGACACCCCTACGAGCAGTACTTC
TRBJ2-5	-	TRBD2	TRBV19	CASSPESGSYSETQYF	TGTGCCAGTAGTCCCGAAAGCGGGAGTTATAGCGAGACCCAGTACTTC
TRBJ1-2	-	-	TRBV28	CASSLSSDSLYGYTF	TGTGCCAGCAGTTTATCATCGGACAGCCTATATGGCTACACCTTC
TRBJ2-7	-	-	TRBV27	CASSLSPTYEQYF	TGTGCCAGCAGTTTATCGCCCACCTACGAGCAGTACTTC
TRBJ2-4	-	-	TRBV11-1	CASSPRVSLAKNIQYF	TGTGCCAGCAGCCCCCGGGTCAGTCTAGCCAAAAACATTCAGTACTTC
TRBJ2-1	-	TRBD2	TRBV5-4	CASSLGGLFVAGGVYNEQFF	TGTGCCAGCAGCTTGGGGGGTTTATTCGTCGCGGGAGGCGTGTACAATGAGCAGTTCTTC
TRBJ2-5	once	-	TRBV5-1	CASSFNETQYF	TGCGCCAGCAGCTTCAACGAGACCCAGTACTTC
TRBJ2-1	-	-	TRBV5-1	CASSFGLSSYNEQFF	TGCGCCAGCAGCTTCGGACTAAGCTCCTACAATGAGCAGTTCTTC
TRBJ2-2	-	TRBD2	TRBV27	CASTSAGTNTGELFF	TGTGCCAGCACGTCAGCGGGAACGAACACCGGGGAGCTGTTTTTT
TRBJ2-3	-	-	TRBV4-1	CATGRAVTSTDTQYF	TGCGCCACCGGTAGAGCGGTGACTAGCACAGATACGCAGTATTTT
TRBJ2-7	-	-	TRBV6-1	CASSGYGGEQYF	TGTGCCAGCAGTGGGTATGGCGGCGAGCAGTACTTC
TRBJ2-2	-	-	TRBV15	CATSREVPGAGYTGELFF	TGTGCCACCAGCAGAGAAGTTCCGGGGGCAGGTTATACCGGGGAGCTGTTTTTT
TRBJ1-2	-	TRBD1	TRBV5-8	CASSRDSAYGYTF	TGTGCCAGCAGTCGGGACAGCGCCTATGGCTACACCTTC
TRBJ1-3	-	-	TRBV18	CASSPGTVTLSGNTIYF	TGTGCCAGCTCCCCCGGGACCGTCACCCTCTCTGGAAACACCATATATTTT
TRBJ1-2	-	TRBD1	TRBV5-4	CASSSQGARYGYTF	TGTGCCAGCAGCTCCCAGGGGGCGAGATATGGCTACACCTTC
TRBJ2-1	-	TRBD2	TRBV5-1	CASSLVTSGGYNEQFF	TGCGCCAGCAGCTTGGTGACTAGCGGAGGCTACAATGAGCAGTTCTTC
TRBJ2-7	-	-	TRBV7-2	CASSSGLYEQYF	TGTGCCAGCAGCTCTGGGCTTTACGAGCAGTACTTC
TRBJ2-7	-	TRBD2	TRBV27	CASSLGSGRTYEQYF	TGTGCCAGCAGTTTAGGTAGCGGGAGAACCTACGAGCAGTACTTC
TRBJ2-7	-	-	TRBV27	CASSSSYEQYF	TGTGCCAGCAGTTCTAGCTACGAGCAGTACTTC
TRBJ2-3	-	-	TRBV7-9	CASSFIAASTDTQYF	TGTGCCAGCAGCTTCATAGCGGCTAGCACAGATACGCAGTATTTT